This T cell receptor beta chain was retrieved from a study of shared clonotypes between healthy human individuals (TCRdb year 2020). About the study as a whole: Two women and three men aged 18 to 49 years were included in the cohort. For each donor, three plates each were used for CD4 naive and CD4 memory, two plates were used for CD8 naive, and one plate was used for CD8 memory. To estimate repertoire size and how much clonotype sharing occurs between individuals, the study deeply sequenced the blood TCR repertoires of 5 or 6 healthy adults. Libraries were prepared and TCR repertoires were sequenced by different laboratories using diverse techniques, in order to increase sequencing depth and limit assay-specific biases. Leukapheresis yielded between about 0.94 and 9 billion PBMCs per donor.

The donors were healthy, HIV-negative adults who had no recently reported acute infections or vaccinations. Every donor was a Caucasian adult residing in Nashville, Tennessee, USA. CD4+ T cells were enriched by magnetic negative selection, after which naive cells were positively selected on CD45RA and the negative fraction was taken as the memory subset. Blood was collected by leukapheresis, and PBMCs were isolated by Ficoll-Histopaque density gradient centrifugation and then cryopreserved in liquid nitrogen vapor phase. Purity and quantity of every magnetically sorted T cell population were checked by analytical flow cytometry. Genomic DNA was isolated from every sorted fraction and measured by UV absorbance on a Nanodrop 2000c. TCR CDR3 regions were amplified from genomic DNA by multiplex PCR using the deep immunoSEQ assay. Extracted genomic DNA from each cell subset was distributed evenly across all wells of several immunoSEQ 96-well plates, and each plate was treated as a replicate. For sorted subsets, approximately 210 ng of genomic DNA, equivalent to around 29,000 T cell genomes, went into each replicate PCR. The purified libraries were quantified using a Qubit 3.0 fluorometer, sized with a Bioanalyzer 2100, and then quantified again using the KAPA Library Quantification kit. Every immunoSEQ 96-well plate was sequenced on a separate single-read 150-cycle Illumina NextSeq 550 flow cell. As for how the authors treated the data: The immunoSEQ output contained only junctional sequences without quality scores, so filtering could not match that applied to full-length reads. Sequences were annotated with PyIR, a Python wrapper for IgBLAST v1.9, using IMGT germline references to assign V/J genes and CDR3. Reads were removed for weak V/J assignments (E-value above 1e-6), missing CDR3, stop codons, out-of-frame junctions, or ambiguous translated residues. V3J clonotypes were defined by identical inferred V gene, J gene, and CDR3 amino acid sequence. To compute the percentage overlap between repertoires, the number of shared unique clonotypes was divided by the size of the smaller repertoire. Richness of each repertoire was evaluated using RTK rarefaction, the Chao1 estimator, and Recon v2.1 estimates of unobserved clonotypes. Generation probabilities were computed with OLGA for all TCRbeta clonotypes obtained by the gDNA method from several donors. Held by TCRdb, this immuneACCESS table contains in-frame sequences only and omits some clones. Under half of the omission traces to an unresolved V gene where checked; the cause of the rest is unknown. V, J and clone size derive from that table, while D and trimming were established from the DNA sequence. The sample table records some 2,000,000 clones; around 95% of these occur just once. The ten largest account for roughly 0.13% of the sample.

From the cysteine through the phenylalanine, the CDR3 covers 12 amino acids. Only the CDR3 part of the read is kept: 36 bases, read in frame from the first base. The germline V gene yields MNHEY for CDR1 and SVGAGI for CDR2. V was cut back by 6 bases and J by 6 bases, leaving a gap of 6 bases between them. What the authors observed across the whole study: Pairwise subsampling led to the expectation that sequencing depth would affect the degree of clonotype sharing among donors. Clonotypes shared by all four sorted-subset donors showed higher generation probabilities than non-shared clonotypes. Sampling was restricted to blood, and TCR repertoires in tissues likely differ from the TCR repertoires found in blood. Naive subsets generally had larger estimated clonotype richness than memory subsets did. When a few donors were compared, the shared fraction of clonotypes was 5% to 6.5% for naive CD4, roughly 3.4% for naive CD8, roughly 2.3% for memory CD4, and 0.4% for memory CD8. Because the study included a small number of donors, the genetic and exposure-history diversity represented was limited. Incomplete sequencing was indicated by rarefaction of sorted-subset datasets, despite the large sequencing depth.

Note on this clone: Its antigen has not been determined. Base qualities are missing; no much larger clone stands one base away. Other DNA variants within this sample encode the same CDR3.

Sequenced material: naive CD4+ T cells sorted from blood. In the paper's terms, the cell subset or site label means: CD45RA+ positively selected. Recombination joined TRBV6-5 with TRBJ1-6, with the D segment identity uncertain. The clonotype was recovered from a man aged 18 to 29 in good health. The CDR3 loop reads CASRGPNSPLHF. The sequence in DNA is TGTGCCAGCAGAGGCCCTAATTCACCCCTCCACTTT.